Listed below are T cell receptor beta chains from one sample, sequenced in a study of blood T cell repertoires in COVID-19. Sequenced by immunoSEQ multiplex PCR; TCRdb stores in-frame clones only, minus some. The profile covers 40,000 to 60,000 clones, with 70% to 90% appearing a single time and 5.9% taken by the ten largest. Sequenced input: peripheral blood. These receptor sequences come from a woman aged 60 to 75 with acute or convalescent COVID-19. CDR3s include the opening cysteine and the closing phenylalanine or tryptophan. A D gene is named only where the DNA matches it firmly. The size field is filled for only some rows; it gives once, few, many or a size class.

abundance: once; v_gene: TRBV4-1; j_gene: TRBJ1-3; d_gene: .; CDR3aa: CASSPGGNTIYF; CDR3nt: TGCGCCAGCAGCCCGGGAGGAAACACCATATATTTT
abundance: .; v_gene: TRBV4-2; j_gene: TRBJ2-1; d_gene: .; CDR3aa: CASSQEDWDEQFF; CDR3nt: TGTGCCAGCAGCCAAGAGGACTGGGATGAGCAGTTCTTC
abundance: once; v_gene: TRBV6-6; j_gene: TRBJ2-7; d_gene: TRBD2; CDR3aa: CASGNGLATLEQYF; CDR3nt: TGTGCCAGCGGAAATGGACTAGCGACTCTCGAGCAGTACTTC
abundance: .; v_gene: TRBV14; j_gene: TRBJ2-1; d_gene: .; CDR3aa: CASSRMGLVEVEQFF; CDR3nt: TGTGCCAGCAGCCGGATGGGGCTAGTAGAGGTTGAGCAGTTCTTC
abundance: .; v_gene: TRBV19; j_gene: TRBJ1-1; d_gene: .; CDR3aa: CASSIRIGSTEAFF; CDR3nt: TGTGCCAGTAGTATAAGGATAGGGAGCACTGAAGCTTTCTTT
abundance: .; v_gene: TRBV3-1/TRBV3-2; j_gene: TRBJ2-3; d_gene: TRBD1; CDR3aa: CASSSGQGRADTQYF; CDR3nt: TGTGCCAGCAGCTCGGGACAGGGGAGGGCAGATACGCAGTATTTT
abundance: .; v_gene: TRBV5-1; j_gene: TRBJ1-4; d_gene: TRBD1; CDR3aa: CASSAGTANEKLFF; CDR3nt: TGCGCCAGCAGCGCAGGGACAGCTAATGAAAAACTGTTTTTT
abundance: .; v_gene: TRBV2; j_gene: TRBJ2-5; d_gene: TRBD1; CDR3aa: CARQGAETQYF; CDR3nt: TGTGCCAGACAGGGGGCCGAGACCCAGTACTTC
abundance: .; v_gene: TRBV6-5; j_gene: TRBJ2-1; d_gene: TRBD1; CDR3aa: CASSYVGTGKIHEQFF; CDR3nt: TGTGCCAGCAGTTACGTTGGGACAGGGAAGATCCATGAGCAGTTCTTC
abundance: many; v_gene: TRBV5-1; j_gene: TRBJ1-5; d_gene: .; CDR3aa: CASSSAGGDQPQHF; CDR3nt: TGCGCCAGCAGCTCCGCCGGGGGGGATCAGCCCCAGCATTTT
abundance: .; v_gene: TRBV13; j_gene: TRBJ1-1; d_gene: .; CDR3aa: CASSQVNTEAFF; CDR3nt: TGTGCCAGCAGTCAGGTGAACACTGAAGCTTTCTTT
abundance: .; v_gene: TRBV7-8; j_gene: TRBJ1-1; d_gene: TRBD1; CDR3aa: CASSSSPTGPNTEAFF; CDR3nt: TGTGCCAGCAGCTCGTCCCCGACAGGGCCGAACACTGAAGCTTTCTTT
abundance: few; v_gene: TRBV19; j_gene: TRBJ1-1; d_gene: .; CDR3aa: CASSRRGITEAFF; CDR3nt: TGTGCCAGTAGTCGACGGGGGATCACTGAAGCTTTCTTT
abundance: .; v_gene: TRBV15; j_gene: TRBJ2-7; d_gene: .; CDR3aa: CATSRDRARAYEQYF; CDR3nt: TGTGCCACCAGCAGAGACAGGGCTAGGGCCTACGAGCAGTACTTC
abundance: .; v_gene: TRBV5-1; j_gene: TRBJ1-3; d_gene: .; CDR3aa: CASSFREGGNTIYF; CDR3nt: TGCGCCAGCAGCTTTAGGGAGGGTGGAAACACCATATATTTT
abundance: .; v_gene: TRBV11-2; j_gene: TRBJ2-5; d_gene: .; CDR3aa: CASSRDIFRQETQYF; CDR3nt: TGTGCCAGCAGCCGGGACATTTTCCGCCAAGAGACCCAGTACTTC
abundance: .; v_gene: TRBV5-1; j_gene: TRBJ2-1; d_gene: .; CDR3aa: CASSFGATTEEQFF; CDR3nt: TGCGCCAGCAGCTTTGGCGCGACGACAGAAGAGCAGTTCTTC
abundance: .; v_gene: TRBV27; j_gene: TRBJ1-3; d_gene: .; CDR3aa: CASRQFSGNTIYF; CDR3nt: TGTGCCAGCAGACAGTTCTCTGGAAACACCATATATTTT